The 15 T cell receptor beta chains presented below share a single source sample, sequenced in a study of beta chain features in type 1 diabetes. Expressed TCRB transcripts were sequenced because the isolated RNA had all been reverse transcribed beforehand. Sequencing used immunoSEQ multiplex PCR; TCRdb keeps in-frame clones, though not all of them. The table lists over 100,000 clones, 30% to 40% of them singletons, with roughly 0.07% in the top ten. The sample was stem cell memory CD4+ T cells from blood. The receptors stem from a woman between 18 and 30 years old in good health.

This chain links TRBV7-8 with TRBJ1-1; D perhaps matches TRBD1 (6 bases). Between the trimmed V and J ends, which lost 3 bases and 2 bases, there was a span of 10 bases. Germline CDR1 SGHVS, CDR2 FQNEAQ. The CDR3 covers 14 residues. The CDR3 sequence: CASSFGQRNTEAFF. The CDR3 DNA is TGTGCCAGCAGCTTCGGACAGAGAAACACTGAAGCTTTCTTT.

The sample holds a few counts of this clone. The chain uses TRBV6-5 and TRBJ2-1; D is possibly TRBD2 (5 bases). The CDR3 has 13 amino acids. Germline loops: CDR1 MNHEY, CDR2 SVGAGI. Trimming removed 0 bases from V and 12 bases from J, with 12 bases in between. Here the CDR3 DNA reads TGTGCCAGCAGTTACTCGAAAGTTGAGGGGCAGTTCTTC. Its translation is CASSYSKVEGQFF.

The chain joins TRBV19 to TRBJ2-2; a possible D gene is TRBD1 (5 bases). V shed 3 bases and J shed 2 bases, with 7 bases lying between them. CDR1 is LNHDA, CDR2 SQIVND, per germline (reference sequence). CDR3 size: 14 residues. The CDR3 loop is CASSIQGNTGELFF. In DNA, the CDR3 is TGTGCCAGTAGTATCCAGGGTAACACCGGGGAGCTGTTTTTT.

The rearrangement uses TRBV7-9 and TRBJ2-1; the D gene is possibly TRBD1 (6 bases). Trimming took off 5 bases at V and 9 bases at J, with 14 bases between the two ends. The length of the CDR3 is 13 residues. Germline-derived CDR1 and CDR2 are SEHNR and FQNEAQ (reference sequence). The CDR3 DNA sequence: TGTGCCAGCAGCCCCGGTAGGACAGCTGAGCAGTTCTTC. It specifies CASSPGRTAEQFF.

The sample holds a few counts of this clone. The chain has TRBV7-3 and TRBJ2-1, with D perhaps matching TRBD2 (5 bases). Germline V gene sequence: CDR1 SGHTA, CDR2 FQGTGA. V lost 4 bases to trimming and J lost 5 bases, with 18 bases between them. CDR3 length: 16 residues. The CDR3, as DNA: TGTGCCAGCAGCTCGCCGCCCCCCGACTATAACAATGAGCAGTTCTTC. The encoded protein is CASSSPPPDYNNEQFF.

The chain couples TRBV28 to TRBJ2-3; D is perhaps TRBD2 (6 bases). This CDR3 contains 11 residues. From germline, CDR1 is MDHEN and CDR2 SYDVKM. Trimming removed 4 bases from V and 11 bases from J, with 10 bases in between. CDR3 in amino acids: CASSYPGGQYF. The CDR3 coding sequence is TGTGCCAGCAGTTACCCCGGGGGGCAGTATTTT. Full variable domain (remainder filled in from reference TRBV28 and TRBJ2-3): DVKVTQSSRYLVKRTGEKVFLECVQDMDHENMFWYRQDPGLGLRLIYFSYDVKMKEKGDIPEGYSVSREKKERFSLILESASTNQTSMYLCASSYPGGQYFGPGTRLTVL.

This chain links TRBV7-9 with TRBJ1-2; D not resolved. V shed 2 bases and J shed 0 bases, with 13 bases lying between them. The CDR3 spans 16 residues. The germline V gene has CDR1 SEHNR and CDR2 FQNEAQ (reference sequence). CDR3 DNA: TGTGCCAGCAGCTTAAACACAATAGCCGCTAACTATGGCTACACCTTC. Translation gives CASSLNTIAANYGYTF.

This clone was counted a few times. The CDR3 loop is CASSLGRGSDGKLFF. The CDR3 bases are TGTGCCAGCAGTTTGGGCAGGGGTTCAGATGGGAAACTGTTTTTT. The chain employs TRBV28 and TRBJ1-4; a weak D match, TRBD1 (6 bases). The V gene's germline CDR1 is MDHEN and CDR2 SYDVKM. The CDR3 totals 15 residues. V gave up 3 bases and J gave up 11 bases, with 19 bases separating them.

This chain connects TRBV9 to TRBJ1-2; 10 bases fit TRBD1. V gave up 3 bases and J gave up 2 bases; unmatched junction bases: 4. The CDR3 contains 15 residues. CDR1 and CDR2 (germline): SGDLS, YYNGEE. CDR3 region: CASSERDRGNYGYTF. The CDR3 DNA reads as TGTGCCAGCAGCGAAAGGGACAGGGGAAACTATGGCTACACCTTC.

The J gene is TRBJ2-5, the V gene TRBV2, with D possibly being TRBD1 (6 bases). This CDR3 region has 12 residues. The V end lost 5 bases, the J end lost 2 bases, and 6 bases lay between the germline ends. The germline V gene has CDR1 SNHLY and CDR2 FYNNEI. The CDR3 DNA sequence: TGTGCCAGCAGTACAGGGCAAGAGACCCAGTACTTC. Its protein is CASSTGQETQYF.

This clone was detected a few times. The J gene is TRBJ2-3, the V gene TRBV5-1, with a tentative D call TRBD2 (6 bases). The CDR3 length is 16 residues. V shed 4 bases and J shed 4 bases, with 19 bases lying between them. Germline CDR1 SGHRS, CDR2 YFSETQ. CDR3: CASSPPVGSIADTQYF. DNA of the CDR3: TGCGCCAGCAGCCCCCCTGTCGGGAGCATCGCAGATACGCAGTATTTT.

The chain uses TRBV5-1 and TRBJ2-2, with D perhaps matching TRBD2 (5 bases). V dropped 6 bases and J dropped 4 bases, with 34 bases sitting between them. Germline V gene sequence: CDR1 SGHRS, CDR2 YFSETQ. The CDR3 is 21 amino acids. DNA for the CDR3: TGCGCCAGCAAACTCCCAGGCGAAGCAGGACTTCCTTATTTCCCCACCGGGGAGCTGTTTTTT. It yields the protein CASKLPGEAGLPYFPTGELFF.

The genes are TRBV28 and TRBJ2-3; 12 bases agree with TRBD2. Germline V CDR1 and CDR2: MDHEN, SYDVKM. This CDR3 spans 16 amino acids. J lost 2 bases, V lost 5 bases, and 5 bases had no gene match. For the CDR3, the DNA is TGTGCCAGCAGTGGGGGACTAGCGGGTGTCACAGATACGCAGTATTTT. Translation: CASSGGLAGVTDTQYF.

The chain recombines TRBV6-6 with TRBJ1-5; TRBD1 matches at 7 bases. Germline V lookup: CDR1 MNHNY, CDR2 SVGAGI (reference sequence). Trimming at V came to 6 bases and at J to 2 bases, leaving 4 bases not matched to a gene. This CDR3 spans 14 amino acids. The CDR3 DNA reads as TGTGCCAGCAGGCCCACAGGGGGCAATCAGCCCCAGCATTTT. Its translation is CASRPTGGNQPQHF.

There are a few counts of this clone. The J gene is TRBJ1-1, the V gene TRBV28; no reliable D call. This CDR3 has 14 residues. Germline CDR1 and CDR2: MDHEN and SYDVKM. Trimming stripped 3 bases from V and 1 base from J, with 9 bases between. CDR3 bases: TGTGCCAGCAGTTTCCCCACAGAGAACACTGAAGCTTTCTTT. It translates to CASSFPTENTEAFF. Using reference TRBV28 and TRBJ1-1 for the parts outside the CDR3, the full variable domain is DVKVTQSSRYLVKRTGEKVFLECVQDMDHENMFWYRQDPGLGLRLIYFSYDVKMKEKGDIPEGYSVSREKKERFSLILESASTNQTSMYLCASSFPTENTEAFFGQGTRLTVV.